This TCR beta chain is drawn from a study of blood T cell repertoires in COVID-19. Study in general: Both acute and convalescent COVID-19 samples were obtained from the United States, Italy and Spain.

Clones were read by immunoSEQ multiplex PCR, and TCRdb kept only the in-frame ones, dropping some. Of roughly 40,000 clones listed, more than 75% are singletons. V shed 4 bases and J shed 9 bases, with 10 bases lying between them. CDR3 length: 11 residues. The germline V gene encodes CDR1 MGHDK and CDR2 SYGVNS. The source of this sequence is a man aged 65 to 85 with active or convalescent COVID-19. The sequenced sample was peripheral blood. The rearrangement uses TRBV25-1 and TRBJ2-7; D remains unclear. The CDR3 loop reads CASSAAFGQYF. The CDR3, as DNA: TGTGCCAGCAGTGCTGCATTCGGGCAGTACTTC.